This T cell receptor (beta chain) stems from a study of PD-1 blockade in classical Hodgkin lymphoma (dated by TCRdb to the early 2020s). Regarding the complete study: Nivolumab dosing was 3 mg/kg intravenously every 2 weeks, continuing until either disease progression or unacceptable toxicity. To define a peripheral blood immune signature of response to PD-1 blockade in classical Hodgkin lymphoma, the study combined TCR beta sequencing with CyTOF.

What the authors observed across the whole study: The study was restricted to a single clinical trial cohort, and the causes of repertoire differences, possibly disease activity or prior therapy, were left undefined. Baseline TCR diversity was reported to be lower in newly diagnosed patients than in healthy donors, and even lower in relapsed/refractory patients. Baseline diversity similar to that of newly diagnosed patients was observed in trial patients achieving complete response, whereas significantly lower diversity was observed in partial responders and progressors. CD4+ but not CD8+ TCR diversity rose significantly by C4D1 (p=0.0027 vs p=0.16), most apparent in complete responders (p=0.02). Lower diversity was observed in patients in whom nivolumab was started less than 1 year after ASCT, and these patients were excluded from later analyses so that confounding by immune reconstitution would be avoided.

The Qiagen DNeasy kit was used to extract genomic DNA both from unsorted PBMCs and from the negatively selected CD4+ and CD8+ fractions. Using primers that anneal to V and J segments, immunoSEQ multiplex PCR amplified the TCR beta CDR3 regions. A synthetic immune receptor repertoire was used to minimize amplification bias, and any remaining bias was removed computationally after sequencing. In the authors' own workflow: Repertoire diversity was quantified as the Shannon entropy index using custom Python scripts. Unsorted, CD4+ and CD8+ repertoires were analyzed separately, except for combined analyses in which CD4+ and CD8+ sequences were merged in silico. Clonal expansion was defined as at least a 2-fold frequency increase after treatment relative to C1D1, with a pseudocount of 0.5 for undetected baseline clones. Clones with 0 or 1 copy at C1D1 were classified as singleton clones, and clones with 2 or more copies were classified as non-singleton clones. By matching protein sequences in sorted samples from the same patient, clones expanded in unsorted samples were annotated as CD4+, CD8+ or unknown. Wilcoxon tests on paired samples were used to test changes in diversity from C1D1 to C4D1. This immuneACCESS table, as held by TCRdb, lists in-frame sequences with V and J called but not all clones. Of the missing ones, under half trace to an unresolved V gene in checked studies; the others have no known cause. V and J calls and clone size are copied from that table; D and trimming were computed from the DNA. The sample includes 45,000 to 60,000 clones, with roughly 80% observed a single time. The ten largest account for around 20% of the sample.

The table lists this clone with a few counts. Its target antigen remains unknown. Per-base qualities were not stored, and no clone one base away is much larger. What the time point label conveys for this sample: cycle 4 day 1 (C4D1), after less than seven weeks of nivolumab. Every trial patient had relapsed after autologous stem cell transplantation, and cohorts A, B and C differed in prior brentuximab vedotin exposure. A total of over 55 patients with relapsed/refractory classical Hodgkin lymphoma made up the trial cohort, and each patient's best overall response was complete response, partial response or progressive disease. Single-agent nivolumab was administered to trial patients in the multi-cohort phase II CheckMate 205 trial. An independent review committee assessed best overall response using the 2007 International Working Group response criteria. Trial PBMCs were collected just before the start of nivolumab (C1D1) and during therapy at cycle 2 day 1 and cycle 4 day 1. Peripheral blood was collected in 8 mL Vacutainer Cell Preparation Tubes, from which PBMCs were isolated by centrifugation and then cryopreserved.

Material: peripheral blood mononuclear cells (PBMCs), obtained before the fourth cycle of nivolumab. The receptor comes from a human donor with classical Hodgkin lymphoma.

The DNA sequence is given as TGTGCCAGTTTCCCAGTAATGGCTAGCGGGAGGGTCCGCACAGATACGCAGTATTTT. Its protein product is CASFPVMASGRVRTDTQYF. The V gene is TRBV19 and the J gene is TRBJ2-3, and TRBD2 aligns with 12 junction nucleotides. CDR3 length: 19 amino acids, cysteine to phenylalanine. The CDR3 DNA has 57 bases and is translated from base 1. As encoded in the germline V gene (reference sequence), CDR1 is LNHDA while CDR2 is SQIVND. Relative to germline, V is missing 8 bases and J is missing 1 base, with 16 bases of the junction outside any gene match.